The 4 T cell receptor beta chains listed next were all sequenced from one sample in a study of blood T cell repertoires in COVID-19 (dated by TCRdb to the early 2020s). Libraries were made using the immunoSEQ multiplex PCR assay. The clones in this table, taken by TCRdb from immuneACCESS, are in-frame only. Not every clone is retained; where verified, under half of the shortfall comes from an unresolved V gene, and the cause of the rest is unknown. In this sample the table shows around 250,000 clones, about 83% of which occur a single time. The leading ten clones occupy 5% to 6% of the sample. Sequencing was done on a sample of peripheral blood. The receptors were sampled from a woman of 80 years or more with COVID-19, enrolled during active disease.

The V and J genes are TRBV19 and TRBJ2-7; 7 nucleotides align to TRBD1. The CDR3 length is 14 residues. Trimming cost V 3 bases and J 4 bases; bases outside gene matches: 6. Germline V CDR1 and CDR2: LNHDA, SQIVND (reference sequence). CDR3 nucleotide sequence: TGTGCCAGTAGTATGCAGGGGGTTAGTTACGAGCAGTACTTC. It specifies CASSMQGVSYEQYF.

The genes are TRBV5-1 and TRBJ2-2, with TRBD1 matching 7 bases. CDR1 SGHRS and CDR2 YFSETQ come from the germline V gene. The CDR3 is 14 residues long. V shed 4 bases, J shed 8 bases, and the junction held 8 bases outside the gene matches. The CDR3 is CASSPDRDGGELFF. Here the CDR3 DNA reads TGCGCCAGCAGCCCCGACAGGGACGGAGGGGAGCTGTTTTTT.

CDR3 coding DNA: TGCAGCTTCCGCGGGGGGGGGAGCACCGGGGAGCTGTTTTTT. Translated, it gives CSFRGGGSTGELFF. J is TRBJ2-2 and V is TRBV29-1; 9 nucleotides align to TRBD2. V was pared by 8 bases and J by 4 bases, with 8 bases of the junction left unmatched. This CDR3 spans 14 amino acids. Per germline, CDR1 SQVTM and CDR2 ANQGSEA.

This clone was seen more than once but under ten times. The chain links TRBV9 to TRBJ1-1; D remains ambiguous. With 3 bases removed from V and 1 base from J, the gap between germline ends came to 10 bases. The V gene's germline CDR1 is SGDLS and CDR2 YYNGEE. The CDR3 is 14 amino acids. In DNA form, the CDR3 reads TGTGCCAGCAGCGATCGCCCAGAGAACACTGAAGCTTTCTTT. Protein product: CASSDRPENTEAFF. Full variable domain (missing parts from reference TRBV9 and TRBJ1-1): DSGVTQTPKHLITATGQRVTLRCSPRSGDLSVYWYQQSLDQGLQFLIQYYNGEERAKGNILERFSAQQFPDLHSELNLSSLELGDSALYFCASSDRPENTEAFFGQGTRLTVV.